Given below is one TCR beta chain in context. Its antigen is undetermined. This record comes from a study of CD8 T cells in ankylosing spondylitis. Findings and limits, study-wide: Reportedly, disease-linked clones are significantly enriched in ankylosing spondylitis patients' matched synovial fluid. Earlier work had already found some motif variants in reactive arthritis synovial fluid and blood. Relatively rare in peripheral blood, disease-linked clones were also CD8+. What appeared characteristic of ankylosing spondylitis blood was a TCR beta motif of about eight highly homologous variants.

The CDR3 extends over 14 amino acids. Unmatched junction bases numbered 5, after V lost 0 bases and J lost 6 bases. Germline CDR1 and CDR2: MNHEY and SVGAGI. TCRdb reanalysed the 5' RACE reads using MiXCR and keeps one entry per CDR3 protein. Of about 300,000 distinct CDR3 sequences detected, about a fifth appear once; the ten largest clones hold approximately 3.7%. This sequence was found in a female donor with ankylosing spondylitis or in good health (not recorded which). Specimen: blood, either unsorted or a sorted T cell fraction (not recorded which). The rearrangement uses TRBV6-5 and TRBJ2-7, with 7 bases aligning to TRBD2. CDR3 sequence: CASSYSGLTTEQYF. As DNA, the CDR3 is TGTGCCAGCAGTTACTCGGGACTAACCACCGAGCAGTACTTC.